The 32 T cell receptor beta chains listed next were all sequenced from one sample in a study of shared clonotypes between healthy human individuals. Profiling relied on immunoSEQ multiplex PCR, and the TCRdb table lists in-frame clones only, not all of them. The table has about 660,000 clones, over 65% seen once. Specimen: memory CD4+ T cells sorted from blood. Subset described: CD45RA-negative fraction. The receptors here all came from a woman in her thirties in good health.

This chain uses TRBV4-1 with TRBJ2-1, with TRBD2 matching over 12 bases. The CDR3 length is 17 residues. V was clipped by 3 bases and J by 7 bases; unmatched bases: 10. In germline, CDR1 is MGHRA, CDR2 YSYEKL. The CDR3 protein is CASSHHLLAGGGNEQFF. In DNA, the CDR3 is TGCGCCAGCAGCCACCATTTACTAGCGGGAGGAGGGAATGAGCAGTTCTTC.

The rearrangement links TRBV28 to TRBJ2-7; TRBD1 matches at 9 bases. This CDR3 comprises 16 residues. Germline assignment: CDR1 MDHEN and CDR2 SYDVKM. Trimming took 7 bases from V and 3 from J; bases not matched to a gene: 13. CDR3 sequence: CASTSLGQGNIYEQYF. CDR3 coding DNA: TGTGCCAGCACTTCCCTCGGACAGGGGAATATCTACGAGCAGTACTTC.

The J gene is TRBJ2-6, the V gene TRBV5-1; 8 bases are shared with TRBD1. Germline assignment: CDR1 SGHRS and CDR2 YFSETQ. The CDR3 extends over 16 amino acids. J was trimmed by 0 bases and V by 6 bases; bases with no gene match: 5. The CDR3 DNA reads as TGCGCCAGCACCAGGGGGACAGGCTCTGGGGCCAACGTCCTGACTTTC. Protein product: CASTRGTGSGANVLTF.

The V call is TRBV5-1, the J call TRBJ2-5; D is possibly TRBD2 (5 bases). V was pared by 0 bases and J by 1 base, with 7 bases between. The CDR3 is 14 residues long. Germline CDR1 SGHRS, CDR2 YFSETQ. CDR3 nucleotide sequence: TGCGCCAGCAGCTTGGACGGGATCCAAGAGACCCAGTACTTC. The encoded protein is CASSLDGIQETQYF.

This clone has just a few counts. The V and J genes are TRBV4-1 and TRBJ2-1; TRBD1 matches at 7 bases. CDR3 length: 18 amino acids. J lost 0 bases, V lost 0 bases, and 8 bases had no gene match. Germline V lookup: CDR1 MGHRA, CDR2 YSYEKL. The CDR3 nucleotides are TGCGCCAGCAGCCAAGAGGGCCGGGACAGCTACTCCTACAATGAGCAGTTCTTC. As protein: CASSQEGRDSYSYNEQFF.

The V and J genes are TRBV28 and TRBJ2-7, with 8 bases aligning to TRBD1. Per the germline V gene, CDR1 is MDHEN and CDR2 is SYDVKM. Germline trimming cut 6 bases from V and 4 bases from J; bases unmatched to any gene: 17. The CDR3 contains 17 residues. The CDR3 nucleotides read TGTGCCAGCAGCCGAAGAGCCGGACAGGGAAGGAATTACGAGCAGTACTTC. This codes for CASSRRAGQGRNYEQYF.

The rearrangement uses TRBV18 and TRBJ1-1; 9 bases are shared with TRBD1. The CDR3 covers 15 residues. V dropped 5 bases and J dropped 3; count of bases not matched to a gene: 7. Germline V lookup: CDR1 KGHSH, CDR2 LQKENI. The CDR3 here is CASSATGGKDTEAFF. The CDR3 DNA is TGTGCCAGCTCAGCGACAGGGGGTAAGGACACTGAAGCTTTCTTT.

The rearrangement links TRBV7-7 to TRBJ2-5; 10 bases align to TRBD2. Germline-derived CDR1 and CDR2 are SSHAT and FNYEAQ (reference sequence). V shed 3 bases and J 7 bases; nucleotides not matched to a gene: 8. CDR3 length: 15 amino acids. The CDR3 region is CASSLSSGRGGTQYF. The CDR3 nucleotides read TGTGCCAGCAGCTTGTCTAGCGGGAGAGGGGGGACCCAGTACTTC.

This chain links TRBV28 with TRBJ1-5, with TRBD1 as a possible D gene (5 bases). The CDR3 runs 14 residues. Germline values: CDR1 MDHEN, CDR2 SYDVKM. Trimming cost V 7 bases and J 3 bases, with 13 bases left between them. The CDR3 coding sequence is TGTGCCAGCACGAGGGGAGGATACAATCAGCCCCAGCATTTT. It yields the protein CASTRGGYNQPQHF.

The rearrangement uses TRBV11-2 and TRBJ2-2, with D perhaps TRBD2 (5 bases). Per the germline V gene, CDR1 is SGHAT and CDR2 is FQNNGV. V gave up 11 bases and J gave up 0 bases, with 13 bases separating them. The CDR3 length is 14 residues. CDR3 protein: CAGMDSTNTGELFF. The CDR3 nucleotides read TGTGCCGGAATGGACTCTACGAACACCGGGGAGCTGTTTTTT. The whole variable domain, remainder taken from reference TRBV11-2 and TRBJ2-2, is EAGVAQSPRYKIIEKRQSVAFWCNPISGHATLYWYQQILGQGPKLLIQFQNNGVVDDSQLPKDRFSAERLKGVDSTLKIQPAKLEDSAVYLCAGMDSTNTGELFFGEGSRLTVL.

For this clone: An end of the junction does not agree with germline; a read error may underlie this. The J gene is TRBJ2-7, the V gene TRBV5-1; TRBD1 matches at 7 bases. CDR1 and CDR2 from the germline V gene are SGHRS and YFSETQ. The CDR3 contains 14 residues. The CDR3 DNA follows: TGCGTCAGCAGCCCGCAGGGGGTAGCCTACGAGCAGTACTTC. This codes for CVSSPQGVAYEQYF.

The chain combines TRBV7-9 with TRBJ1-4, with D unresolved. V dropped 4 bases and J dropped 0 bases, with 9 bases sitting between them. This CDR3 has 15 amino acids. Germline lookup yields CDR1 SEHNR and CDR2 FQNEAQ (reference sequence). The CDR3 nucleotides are TGTGCCAGCAGCTCGGACCGGACAACTAATGAAAAACTGTTTTTT. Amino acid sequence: CASSSDRTTNEKLFF. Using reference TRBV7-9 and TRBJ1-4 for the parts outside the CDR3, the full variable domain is DTGVSQNPRHKITKRGQNVTFRCDPISEHNRLYWYRQTLGQGPEFLTYFQNEAQLEKSRLLSDRFSAERPKGSFSTLEIQRTEQGDSAMYLCASSSDRTTNEKLFFGSGTQLSVL.

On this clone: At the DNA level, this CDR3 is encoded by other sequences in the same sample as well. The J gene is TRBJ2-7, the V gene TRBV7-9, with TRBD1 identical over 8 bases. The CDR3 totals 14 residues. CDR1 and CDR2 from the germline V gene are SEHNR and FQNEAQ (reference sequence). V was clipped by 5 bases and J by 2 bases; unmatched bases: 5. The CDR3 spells CASSQTGATYEQYF. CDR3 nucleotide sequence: TGTGCCAGCAGCCAGACAGGGGCAACCTACGAGCAGTACTTC.

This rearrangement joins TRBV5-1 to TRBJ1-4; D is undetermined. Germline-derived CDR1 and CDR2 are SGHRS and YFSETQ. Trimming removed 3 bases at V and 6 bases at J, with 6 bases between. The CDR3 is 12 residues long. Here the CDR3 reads CASSSGHEKLFF. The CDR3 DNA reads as TGCGCCAGCAGCTCCGGCCATGAAAAACTGTTTTTT.

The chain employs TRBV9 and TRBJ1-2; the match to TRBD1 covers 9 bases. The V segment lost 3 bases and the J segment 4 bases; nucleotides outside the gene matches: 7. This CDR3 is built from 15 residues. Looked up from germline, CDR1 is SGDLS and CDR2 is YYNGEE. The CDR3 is CASSGLDRGGYGYTF. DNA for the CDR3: TGTGCCAGCAGCGGGCTGGACAGGGGCGGCTATGGCTACACCTTC.

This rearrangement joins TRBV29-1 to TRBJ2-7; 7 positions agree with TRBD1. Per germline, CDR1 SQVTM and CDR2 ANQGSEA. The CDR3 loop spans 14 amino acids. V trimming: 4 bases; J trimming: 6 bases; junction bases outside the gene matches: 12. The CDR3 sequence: CSVGRRQGDSEQYF. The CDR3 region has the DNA TGCAGCGTTGGGCGGAGGCAGGGGGATTCCGAGCAGTACTTC.

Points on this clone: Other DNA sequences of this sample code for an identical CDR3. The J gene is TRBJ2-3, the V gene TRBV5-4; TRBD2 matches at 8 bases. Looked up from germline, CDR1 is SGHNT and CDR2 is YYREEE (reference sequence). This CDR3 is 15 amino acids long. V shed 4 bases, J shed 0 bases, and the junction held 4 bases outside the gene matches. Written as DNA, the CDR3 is TGTGCCAGCAGCCCCGGACTAGCAAGCACAGATACGCAGTATTTT. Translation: CASSPGLASTDTQYF. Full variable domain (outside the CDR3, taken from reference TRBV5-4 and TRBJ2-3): ETGVTQSPTHLIKTRGQQVTLRCSSQSGHNTVSWYQQALGQGPQFIFQYYREEENGRGNFPPRFSGLQFPNYSSELNVNALELDDSALYLCASSPGLASTDTQYFGPGTRLTVL.

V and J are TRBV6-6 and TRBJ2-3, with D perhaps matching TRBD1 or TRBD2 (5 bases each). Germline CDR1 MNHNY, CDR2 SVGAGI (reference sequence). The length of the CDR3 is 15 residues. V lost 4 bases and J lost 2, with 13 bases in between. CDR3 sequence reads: CASSSRGRITDTQYF. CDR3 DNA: TGTGCCAGCAGTTCGAGGGGACGGATCACAGATACGCAGTATTTT.

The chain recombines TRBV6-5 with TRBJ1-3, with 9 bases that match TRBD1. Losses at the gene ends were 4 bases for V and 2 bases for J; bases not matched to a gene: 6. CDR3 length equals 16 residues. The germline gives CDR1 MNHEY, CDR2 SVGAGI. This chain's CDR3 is CASSFARTGAGNTIYF. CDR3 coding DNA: TGTGCCAGCAGTTTCGCTCGGACAGGGGCTGGAAACACCATATATTTT.

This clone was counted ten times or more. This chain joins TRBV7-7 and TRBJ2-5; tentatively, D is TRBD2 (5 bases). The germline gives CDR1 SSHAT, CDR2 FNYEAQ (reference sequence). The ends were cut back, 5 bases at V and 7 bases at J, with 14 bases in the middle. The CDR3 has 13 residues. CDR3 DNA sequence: TGTGCCAGCAGCATAGACCGAGAGGGGACCCAGTACTTC. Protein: CASSIDREGTQYF.

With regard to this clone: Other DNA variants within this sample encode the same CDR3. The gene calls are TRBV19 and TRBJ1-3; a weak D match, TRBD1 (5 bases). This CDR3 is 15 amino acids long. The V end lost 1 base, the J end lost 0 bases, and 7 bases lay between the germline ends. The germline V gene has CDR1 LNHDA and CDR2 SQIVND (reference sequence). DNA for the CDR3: TGTGCCAGTAGTATAGCAGGGAGCTCTGGAAACACCATATATTTT. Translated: CASSIAGSSGNTIYF.

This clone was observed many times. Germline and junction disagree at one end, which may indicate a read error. For the CDR3, the DNA is TGTGCCAGTAGTATGGGCGGAGGGGCCCACCGTTTT. Residues: CASSMGGGAHRF. This sequence joins TRBV19 and TRBJ1-3; perhaps TRBD1 as D (5 bases). In germline, CDR1 is LNHDA, CDR2 SQIVND (reference sequence). The CDR3 length is 12 residues.

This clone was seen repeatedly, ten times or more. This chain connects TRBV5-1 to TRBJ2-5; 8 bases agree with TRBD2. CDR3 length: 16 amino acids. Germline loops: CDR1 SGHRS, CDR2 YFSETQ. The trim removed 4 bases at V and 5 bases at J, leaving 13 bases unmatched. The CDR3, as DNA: TGCGCCAGCAGCCATGAAGGGAGCGGGAGATCGGAGACCCAGTACTTC. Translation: CASSHEGSGRSETQYF.

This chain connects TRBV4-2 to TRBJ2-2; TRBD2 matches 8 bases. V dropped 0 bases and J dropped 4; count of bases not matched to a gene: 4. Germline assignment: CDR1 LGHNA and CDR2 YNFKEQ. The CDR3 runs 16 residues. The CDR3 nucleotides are TGTGCCAGCAGCCAAGAGTCCGCGGGGGGCACCGGGGAGCTGTTTTTT. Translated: CASSQESAGGTGELFF.

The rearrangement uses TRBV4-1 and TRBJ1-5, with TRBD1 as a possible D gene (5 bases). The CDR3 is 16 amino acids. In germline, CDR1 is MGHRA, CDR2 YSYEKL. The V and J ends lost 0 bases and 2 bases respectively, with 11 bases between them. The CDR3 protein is CASSQDGGIGNQPQHF. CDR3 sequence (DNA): TGCGCCAGCAGCCAAGATGGGGGAATTGGCAATCAGCCCCAGCATTTT.

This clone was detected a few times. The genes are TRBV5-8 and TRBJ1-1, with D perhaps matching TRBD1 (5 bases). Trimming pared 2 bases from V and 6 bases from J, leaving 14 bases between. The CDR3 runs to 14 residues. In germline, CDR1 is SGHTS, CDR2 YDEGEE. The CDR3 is CASSFMWGSSEAFF. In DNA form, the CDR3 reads TGTGCCAGCAGCTTTATGTGGGGCTCCTCTGAAGCTTTCTTT.

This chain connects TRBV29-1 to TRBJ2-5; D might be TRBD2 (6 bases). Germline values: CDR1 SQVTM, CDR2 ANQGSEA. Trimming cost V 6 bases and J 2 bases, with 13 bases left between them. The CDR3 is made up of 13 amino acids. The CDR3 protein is CSVETRIQETQYF. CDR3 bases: TGCAGCGTGGAGACTAGAATACAAGAGACCCAGTACTTC.

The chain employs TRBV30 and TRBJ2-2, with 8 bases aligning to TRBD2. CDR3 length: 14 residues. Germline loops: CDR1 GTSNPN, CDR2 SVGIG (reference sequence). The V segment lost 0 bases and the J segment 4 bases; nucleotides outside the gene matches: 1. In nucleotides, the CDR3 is TGTGCCTGGAGTGTCGGGAGGGCCACCGGGGAGCTGTTTTTT. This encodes CAWSVGRATGELFF. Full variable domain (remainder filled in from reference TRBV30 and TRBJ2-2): SQTIHQWPATLVQPVGSPLSLECTVEGTSNPNLYWYRQAAGRGLQLLFYSVGIGQISSEVPQNLSASRPQDRQFILSSKKLLLSDSGFYLCAWSVGRATGELFFGEGSRLTVL.

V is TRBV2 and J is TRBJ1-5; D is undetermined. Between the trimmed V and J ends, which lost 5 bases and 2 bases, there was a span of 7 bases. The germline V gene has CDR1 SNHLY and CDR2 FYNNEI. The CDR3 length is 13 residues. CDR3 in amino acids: CASSIYRNQPQHF. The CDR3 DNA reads TGTGCCAGCAGTATTTATCGCAATCAGCCCCAGCATTTT.

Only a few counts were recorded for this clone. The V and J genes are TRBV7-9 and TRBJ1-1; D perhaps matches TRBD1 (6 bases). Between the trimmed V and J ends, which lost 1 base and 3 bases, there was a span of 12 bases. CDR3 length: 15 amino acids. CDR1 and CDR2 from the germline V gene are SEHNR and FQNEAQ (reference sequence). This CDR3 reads CASSLVQGRHTEAFF. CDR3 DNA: TGTGCCAGCAGCTTAGTACAGGGACGGCACACTGAAGCTTTCTTT. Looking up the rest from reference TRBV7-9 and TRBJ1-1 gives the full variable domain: DTGVSQNPRHKITKRGQNVTFRCDPISEHNRLYWYRQTLGQGPEFLTYFQNEAQLEKSRLLSDRFSAERPKGSFSTLEIQRTEQGDSAMYLCASSLVQGRHTEAFFGQGTRLTVV.

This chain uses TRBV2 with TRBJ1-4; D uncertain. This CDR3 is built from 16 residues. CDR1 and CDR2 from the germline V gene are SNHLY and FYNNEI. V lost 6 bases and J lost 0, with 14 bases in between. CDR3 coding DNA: TGTGCCAGCAGCCTCATGAATCCCGCAACTAATGAAAAACTGTTTTTT. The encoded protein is CASSLMNPATNEKLFF.

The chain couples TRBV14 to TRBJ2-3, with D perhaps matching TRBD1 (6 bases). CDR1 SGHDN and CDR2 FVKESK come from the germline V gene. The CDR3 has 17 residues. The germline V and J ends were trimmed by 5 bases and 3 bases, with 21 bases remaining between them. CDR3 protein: CASSDIQGRRSTDTQYF. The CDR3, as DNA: TGTGCCAGCAGCGATATTCAGGGGAGAAGGAGTACAGATACGCAGTATTTT.